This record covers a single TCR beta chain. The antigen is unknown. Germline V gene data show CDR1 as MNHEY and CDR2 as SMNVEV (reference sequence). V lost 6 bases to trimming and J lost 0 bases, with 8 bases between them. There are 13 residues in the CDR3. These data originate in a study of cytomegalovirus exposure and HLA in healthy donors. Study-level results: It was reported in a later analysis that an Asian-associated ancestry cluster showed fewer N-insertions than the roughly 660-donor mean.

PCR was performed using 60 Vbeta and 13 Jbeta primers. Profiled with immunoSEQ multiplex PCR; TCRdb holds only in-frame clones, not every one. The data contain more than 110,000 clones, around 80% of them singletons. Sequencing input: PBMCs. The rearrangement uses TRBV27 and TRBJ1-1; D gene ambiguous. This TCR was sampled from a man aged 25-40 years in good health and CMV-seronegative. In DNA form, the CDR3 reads TGTGCCAGCAGCTCCAGGATGAACACTGAAGCTTTCTTT. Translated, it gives CASSSRMNTEAFF.